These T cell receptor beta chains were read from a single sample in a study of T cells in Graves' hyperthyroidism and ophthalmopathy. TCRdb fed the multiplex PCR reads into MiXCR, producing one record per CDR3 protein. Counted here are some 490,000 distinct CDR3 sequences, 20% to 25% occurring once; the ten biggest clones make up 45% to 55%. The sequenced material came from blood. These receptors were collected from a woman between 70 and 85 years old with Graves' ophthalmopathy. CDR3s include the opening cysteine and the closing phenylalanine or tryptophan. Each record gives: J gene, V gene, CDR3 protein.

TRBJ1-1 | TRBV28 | CASRSPEGHTEAFF
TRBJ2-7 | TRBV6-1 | CASSEQDWSDEQYF
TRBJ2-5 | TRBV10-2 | CASSGVAGAGQETQYF
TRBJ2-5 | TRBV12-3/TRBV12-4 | CASSLRNGEETQYF
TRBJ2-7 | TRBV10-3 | CAISPGASGTREQYF
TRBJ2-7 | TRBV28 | CASRKPRGGSYEQYF
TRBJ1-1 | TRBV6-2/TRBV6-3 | CAGWDGFTEAFF
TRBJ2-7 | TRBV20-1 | CSARGNHGTSFLNEQYF
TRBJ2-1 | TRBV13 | CASSLETSGNDEQLF
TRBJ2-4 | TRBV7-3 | CASSLKGGPKNIQYF
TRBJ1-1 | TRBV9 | CASSPGGVGNTEAFF
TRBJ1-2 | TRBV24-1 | CATSDPGGQGSGGYTF
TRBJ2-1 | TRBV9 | CASSVAGYHEQFF
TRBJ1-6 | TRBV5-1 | CASSLDRVGNSPLHF
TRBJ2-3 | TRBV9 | CASSPRTSGRSIDTQYF
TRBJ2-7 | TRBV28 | CASSFPTTGNEQYF
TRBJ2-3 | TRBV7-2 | CASMLGRGTDTQYF
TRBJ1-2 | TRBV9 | CASSVEVDSPGGYTF
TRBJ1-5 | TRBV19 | CASRNLKQPQHF
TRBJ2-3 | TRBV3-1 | CASSPAGVGTDTQYF
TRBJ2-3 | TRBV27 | CATMGGSPSTDTQYF
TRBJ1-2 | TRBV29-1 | CSVVGTGVYGYTF
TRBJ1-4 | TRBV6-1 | CASSQVGATNEKLFF
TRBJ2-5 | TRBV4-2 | CASSQERAGETQYF
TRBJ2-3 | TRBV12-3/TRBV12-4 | CASSFLDRRSTDTQYF
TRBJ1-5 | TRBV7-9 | CASSLAPREVGQPQHF
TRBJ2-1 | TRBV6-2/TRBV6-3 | CASSYGHYSYNEQFF
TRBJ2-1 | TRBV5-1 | CASSKKGGEAYNEQFF
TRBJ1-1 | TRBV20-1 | CSAGNRAEAFF
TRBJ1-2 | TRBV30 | CAWSVIDRNYGYTF
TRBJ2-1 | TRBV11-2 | CASSLSSSGVYNEQFF
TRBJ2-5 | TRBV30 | CAWSPDIQETQYF
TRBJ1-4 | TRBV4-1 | CASSHPQGGREKLFF
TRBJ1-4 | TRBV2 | CASRRRDSNQKLFF
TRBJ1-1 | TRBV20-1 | CSARVPGTGTEAFF
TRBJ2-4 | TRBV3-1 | CASSQGGTSGSSQYF
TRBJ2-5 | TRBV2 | CASQEGLLGETQYF
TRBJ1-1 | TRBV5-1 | CASSQGDRTNTEAFF
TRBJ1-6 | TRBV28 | CASSSTGGGIPLHF
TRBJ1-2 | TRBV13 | CASSLFRELAFGYTF
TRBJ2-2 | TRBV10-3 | CATSQGTGELFF
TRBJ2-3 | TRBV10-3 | CAIGSSGSGVTDTQYF
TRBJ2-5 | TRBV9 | CASSEGLAGGFQETQYF
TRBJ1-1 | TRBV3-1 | CASSQDKGWANTEAFF
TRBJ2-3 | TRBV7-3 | CASSREGRTDTQYF
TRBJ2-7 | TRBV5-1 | CASSRTLAGGSYEQYF
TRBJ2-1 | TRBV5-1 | CASSLGLAVLNEQFF
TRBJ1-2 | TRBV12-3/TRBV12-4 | CASSFTQDYGYTF
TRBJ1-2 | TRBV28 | CASSSHSAGADYGYTF
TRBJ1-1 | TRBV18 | CASSPGQGALSTEAFF
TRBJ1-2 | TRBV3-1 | CASRLTGNYGYTF
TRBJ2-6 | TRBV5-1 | CANSSKGPAGANVLTF
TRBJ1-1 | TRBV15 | CATSRDQAVRLGTEAFF
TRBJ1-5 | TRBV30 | CAWNRAYNQPQHF
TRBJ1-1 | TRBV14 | CASSYYFGQVGTEAFF
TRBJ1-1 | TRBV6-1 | CASRISGVTEAFF
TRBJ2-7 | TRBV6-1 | CASRGPGQSYEQYF
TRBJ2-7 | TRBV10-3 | CAISESLGSYYEQYF
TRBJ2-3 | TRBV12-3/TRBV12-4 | CASSLGGSPDTQYF
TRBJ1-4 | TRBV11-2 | CASSLGQQGEKLFF